A selection of T cell receptor beta chains follows, all from one sample in a study of cytomegalovirus exposure and HLA in healthy donors. Clones were sequenced by immunoSEQ multiplex PCR, and TCRdb holds only the in-frame ones, with some missing. The table shows some 120,000 clones, with around four fifths occurring only once. Specimen: PBMCs. The receptors here all came from a man between 40 and 49 years old in good health and CMV-seronegative. CDR3s include the opening cysteine and the closing phenylalanine or tryptophan. D genes are given only for firm matches. Not all rows give a size; the values are once, few, many and, for expanded clones, a class.

NA	NA	TRBJ2-5	TRBV30	TGTGCCTGGGGCCCGCACCAGACCCAGTACTTC	CAWGPHQTQYF
NA	NA	TRBJ2-6	TRBV19	TGTGCCAGTAAGAAACAGGTCTCTGGGGCCAACGTCCTGACTTTC	CASKKQVSGANVLTF
few	NA	TRBJ2-7	TRBV27	TGTGCCAGCAGTTTAGGAGGGTACGAGCAGTACTTC	CASSLGGYEQYF
NA	TRBD2	TRBJ2-2	TRBV10-2	TGCGCCAGCAGTGGGCTAGCGGGCTCCACCGGGGAGCTGTTTTTT	CASSGLAGSTGELFF
once	NA	TRBJ2-5	TRBV7-9	TGTGCCAGCAGCTTAGGCAGGGAGACCCAGTACTTC	CASSLGRETQYF
NA	TRBD2	TRBJ2-3	TRBV6-5	TGTGCCAGCACGCGGGGGTACGGCACAGATACGCAGTATTTT	CASTRGYGTDTQYF
once	NA	TRBJ1-5	TRBV6-1	TGTGCCAGCAGTGAATCTGGACAGATTCCTAGCCAGCCCCAGCATTTT	CASSESGQIPSQPQHF
NA	TRBD2	TRBJ2-3	TRBV19	TGTGCCAGTAGACCTAGCGGGAGGAGCACAGATACGCAGTATTTT	CASRPSGRSTDTQYF
NA	NA	TRBJ1-1	TRBV4-3	TGCGCCAGCAGCCAAGATGAGAGAACAGGTGAAGCTTTCTTT	CASSQDERTGEAFF
NA	NA	TRBJ2-5	TRBV19	TGTGCCAGTAGGGCCAGGGCCCAAGAGACCCAGTACTTC	CASRARAQETQYF
NA	NA	TRBJ2-7	TRBV28	TGTGCCAGCACCGGGGCCTACGAGCAGTACTTC	CASTGAYEQYF
NA	TRBD2	TRBJ2-1	TRBV5-5	TGTGCCAGCAGCTTTCGACTAGCGGCTAAGCAGTTCTTC	CASSFRLAAKQFF
NA	NA	TRBJ2-7	TRBV2	TGTGCCACTAAATCCGTGGCGGGAAGCTCCTACGAGCAGTACTTC	CATKSVAGSSYEQYF
NA	NA	TRBJ1-3	TRBV18	TGTGCCAGCTCACCACGGGAGGGCTCTGGAAACACCATATATTTT	CASSPREGSGNTIYF
NA	NA	TRBJ1-4	TRBV28	TGTGCCAGCAGTTTATTGGGTGCCCGCCGGAGTGAAAAACTGTTTTTT	CASSLLGARRSEKLFF
NA	NA	TRBJ1-3	TRBV6-5	TGTGCCACTCCGCCCGGGTTCTCTGGAAACACCATATATTTT	CATPPGFSGNTIYF
NA	NA	TRBJ2-2	TRBV7-2	TGTGCCAGCAGCTATAGCGAAATCGGGGAGCTGTTTTTT	CASSYSEIGELFF
NA	TRBD1	TRBJ1-1	TRBV5-1	TGCGCCAGCACGGGACAGGGGAACACTGAAGCTTTCTTT	CASTGQGNTEAFF
NA	NA	TRBJ2-3	TRBV11-1	TGTGCCAGCAGCTTAGGGGGCGGAAGTACAGATACGCAGTATTTT	CASSLGGGSTDTQYF
few	NA	TRBJ1-2	TRBV19	TGTGCCAGTAGTCCTGGCAGGGACTTCTATGGCTACACCTTC	CASSPGRDFYGYTF
NA	TRBD2	TRBJ2-3	TRBV5-1	TGCGCCAGCAGCCCGAGGACTAGCGGGGCGTGGGATACGCAGTATTTT	CASSPRTSGAWDTQYF
NA	NA	TRBJ2-2	TRBV6-6	TGTGCCAGCAAGCGCGCAGGGGTGAACACCGGGGAGCTGTTTTTT	CASKRAGVNTGELFF
NA	NA	TRBJ1-2	TRBV5-1	TGCGCCAGCAGCCTCCAGGACTCCGGCAACTATGGCTACACCTTC	CASSLQDSGNYGYTF
NA	TRBD1	TRBJ1-3	TRBV10-1	TGCGCCAGCAGTGAGTTGACAGGGTACGGAAACACCATATATTTT	CASSELTGYGNTIYF
NA	NA	TRBJ2-7	TRBV9	TGTGCCAGCAGCCCGGGACTTCTCTACGAGCAGTACTTC	CASSPGLLYEQYF
NA	TRBD1	TRBJ2-7	TRBV28	TGTGCCAGTTTCCCCGGGACAGGGGACAACGAGCAGTACTTC	CASFPGTGDNEQYF
NA	NA	TRBJ2-7	TRBV19	TGTGCCAGTAGACTGGGGGCCCGCACTCTTACATCCTACGAGCAGTACTTC	CASRLGARTLTSYEQYF
NA	NA	TRBJ2-7	TRBV29-1	TGCAGCGTTGAAGTTCCTCCCTACGAGCAGTACTTC	CSVEVPPYEQYF
NA	TRBD1	TRBJ1-2	TRBV19	TGTGCCAGCTACCCAGGGGGCGCTTGGTATGGCTACACCTTC	CASYPGGAWYGYTF
NA	TRBD2	TRBJ2-3	TRBV9	TGTGCCAGCAGTGACCGACTAGCGGGGGAAGATACGCAGTATTTT	CASSDRLAGEDTQYF
few	TRBD1	TRBJ2-1	TRBV27	TGTGCCAGCAGTTCCCTGACAGGGGGCGTCCGGGTCCGGGAGGGTCCGGACAATGAGCAGTTCTTC	CASSSLTGGVRVREGPDNEQFF
NA	TRBD1	TRBJ1-2	TRBV29-1	TGCAGCGTCGAAGGACAGGTCTATGGCTACACCTTC	CSVEGQVYGYTF
NA	TRBD1	TRBJ1-2	TRBV5-1	TGCGCCAGCAGCACGGGACAGGGGGATCCAAATGGCTACACCTTC	CASSTGQGDPNGYTF
NA	NA	TRBJ1-2	TRBV9	TGTGCCAGCAGCGTAGCTACTGGGTGGAACGGGTCCAACTATGGCTACACCTTC	CASSVATGWNGSNYGYTF
NA	NA	TRBJ1-2	TRBV27	TGTGCCAGCAGTTTATCGAGATGGGGCGCGATGGGCGGCTACACCTTC	CASSLSRWGAMGGYTF
NA	TRBD1	TRBJ1-2	TRBV4-2	TGTGCCAGCAGCCAAGTCACGGGACAGACTAACTATGGCTACACCTTC	CASSQVTGQTNYGYTF
NA	TRBD2	TRBJ2-3	TRBV6-5	TGTGCCAGCAGTCAAAGCGGGACTAGCACAGATACGCAGTATTTT	CASSQSGTSTDTQYF
NA	NA	TRBJ2-3	TRBV5-4	TGTGCCAGCAGCTTGGCAACGGCGGCAGATACGCAGTATTTT	CASSLATAADTQYF
NA	TRBD1	TRBJ2-5	TRBV5-1	TGCGCCAGCAGCTCCGACGGGACAGCTCCAGAGACCCAGTACTTC	CASSSDGTAPETQYF
NA	NA	TRBJ1-6	TRBV9	TGTGCCAGCAGCACCCGAGAGGCCGACTATAATTCACCCCTCCACTTT	CASSTREADYNSPLHF
NA	TRBD1	TRBJ2-7	TRBV5-6	TGTGCCAGCAGCCCCGGGACAGGTGGCCCCTACGAGCAGTACTTC	CASSPGTGGPYEQYF
NA	NA	TRBJ1-1	TRBV5-1	TGCGCCAGCAGCTTGGTGGGCGGGGAGCCTGAAGCTTTCTTT	CASSLVGGEPEAFF
NA	NA	TRBJ1-6	TRBV9	TGTGCCAGCGGACAGCCCCTCCACTTT	CASGQPLHF
NA	NA	TRBJ1-2	TRBV6-1	TGTGCCAGCAATGCTAACCCACGGTACTATGGCTACACCTTC	CASNANPRYYGYTF
NA	NA	TRBJ1-1	TRBV7-9	TGTGCCAGCAGTCCCCTTTGGAACACTGAAGCTTTCTTT	CASSPLWNTEAFF
NA	TRBD1	TRBJ1-3	TRBV5-5	TGTGCCAGCAGCTTGAGAGGGGGCGCCGGAAACACCATATATTTT	CASSLRGGAGNTIYF
NA	TRBD2	TRBJ2-3	TRBV30	TGTGCCTGTCGGACTAGCGGAATGAGCACAGATACGCAGTATTTT	CACRTSGMSTDTQYF